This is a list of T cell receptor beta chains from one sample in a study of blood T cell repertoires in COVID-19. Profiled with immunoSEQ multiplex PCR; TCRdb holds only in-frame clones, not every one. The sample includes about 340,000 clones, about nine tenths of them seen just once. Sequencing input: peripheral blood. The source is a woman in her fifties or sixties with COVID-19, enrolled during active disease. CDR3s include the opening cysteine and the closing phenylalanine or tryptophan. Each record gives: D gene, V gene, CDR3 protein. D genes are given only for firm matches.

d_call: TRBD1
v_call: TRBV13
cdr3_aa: CASSSHRDRLTDTQYF

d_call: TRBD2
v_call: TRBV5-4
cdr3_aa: CASSLSTSLSEQFF

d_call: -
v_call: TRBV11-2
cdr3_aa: CASSFILRQPRYSNQPQHF

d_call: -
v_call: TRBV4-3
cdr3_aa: CASSQDGRAGELFF

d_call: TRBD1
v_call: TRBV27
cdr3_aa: CASRTGTVNRETQYF

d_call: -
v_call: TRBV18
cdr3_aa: CASSPFARGSSGELFF

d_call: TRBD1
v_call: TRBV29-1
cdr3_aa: CSVGGQGASKNIQYF

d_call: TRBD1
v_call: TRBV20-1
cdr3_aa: CSAGVQGAYEQYF

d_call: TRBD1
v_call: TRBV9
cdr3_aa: CASSDRGEAFF

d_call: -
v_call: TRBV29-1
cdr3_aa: CSAKGSGYGYTF

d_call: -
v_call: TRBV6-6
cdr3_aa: CASSYPGGVREKLFF

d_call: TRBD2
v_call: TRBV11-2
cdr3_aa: CASSLWGGTKYNEQFF

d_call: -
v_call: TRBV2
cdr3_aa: CATGGPVSEQFF

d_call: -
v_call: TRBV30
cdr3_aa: CAWSRPGQLTYTF

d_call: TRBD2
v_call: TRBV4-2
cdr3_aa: CASSQDSGSRRTGELFF

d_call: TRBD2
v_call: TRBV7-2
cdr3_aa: CASSWRTSGADYEQYF

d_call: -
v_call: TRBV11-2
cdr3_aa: CASSAGRLNDEQYF

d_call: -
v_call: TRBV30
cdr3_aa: CAWGTLEGWTDTQYF

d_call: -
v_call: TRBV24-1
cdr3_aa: CATSDPTEENSPLHF

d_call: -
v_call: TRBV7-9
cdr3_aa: CASSYRANQPQHF

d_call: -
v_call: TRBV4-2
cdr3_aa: CASSRVTGGTLAGNEQFF

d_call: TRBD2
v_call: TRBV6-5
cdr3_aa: CASSYSGLAGVDTQYF

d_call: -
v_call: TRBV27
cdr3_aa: CASSWGHRTDTQYF

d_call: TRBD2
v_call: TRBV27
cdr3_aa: CASSYGTSGNNEQFF

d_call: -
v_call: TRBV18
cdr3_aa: CASSPSQQETQYF

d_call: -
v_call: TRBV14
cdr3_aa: CASSQGGGLSSPLHF